These 16 T cell receptor beta chains were all obtained from the same sample, sequenced in a study of CD8+ T cells in alopecia areata. As the sequencing template, cDNA was produced by extracting RNA and reverse transcribing it. Method: immunoSEQ multiplex PCR; TCRdb's copy keeps in-frame clones and lacks some. The table includes hundreds of thousands of clones, 60% detected once. Indicated treatment: oral pan-JAK inhibitor, 5-10 mg twice daily. Sequencing used CD4+ T cells sorted from blood, obtained at week 52, from a patient treated with tofacitinib. The receptors were gathered from a human donor with alopecia areata.

For this clone: Other DNA sequences in this sample translate to the same CDR3. V usage is TRBV30 and J usage is TRBJ1-1; 10 bases are a match to TRBD1. The CDR3 totals 13 residues. Trimming at V came to 4 bases and at J to 3 bases, leaving 2 bases not matched to a gene. Germline V gives CDR1 GTSNPN, CDR2 SVGIG (reference sequence). The CDR3 DNA follows: TGTGCCTGGACGGGACAGGGGTACACTGAAGCTTTCTTT. Translated, it gives CAWTGQGYTEAFF.

The gene calls are TRBV18 and TRBJ1-4; perhaps TRBD1 as D (5 bases). Germline values: CDR1 KGHSH, CDR2 LQKENI. Deletions cut 6 bases from V and 4 bases from J, with 9 bases between. This CDR3 spans 13 amino acids. The CDR3 sequence: CASSQTVNEKLFF. As DNA, the CDR3 is TGTGCCAGCTCCCAGACAGTTAATGAAAAACTGTTTTTT.

This clone was seen a handful of times. V gene TRBV29-1 combines with J gene TRBJ2-1; 11 bases fit TRBD1. Germline V gene sequence: CDR1 SQVTM, CDR2 ANQGSEA. Germline trimming cut 5 bases from V and 6 bases from J; bases unmatched to any gene: 9. The CDR3 is 15 amino acids. The CDR3 nucleotides read TGCAGCGTTACCAACCGGGACAGGGGGGTCAATGAGCAGTTCTTC. It specifies CSVTNRDRGVNEQFF.

This chain joins TRBV5-6 and TRBJ2-5, with TRBD1 matching 8 bases. This CDR3 comprises 14 residues. V dropped 1 base and J dropped 5; count of bases not matched to a gene: 4. Per germline, CDR1 SGHDT and CDR2 YYEEEE. CDR3 bases: TGTGCCAGCAGCTTGTGGACAGGGAGGGAGACCCAGTACTTC. Translating gives CASSLWTGRETQYF.

The chain joins TRBV7-8 to TRBJ1-3; D not resolved. The CDR3 runs to 12 residues. CDR1 SGHVS and CDR2 FQNEAQ come from the germline V gene. V was clipped by 4 bases and J by 6 bases, with 7 bases between them. Here the CDR3 DNA reads TGTGCCAGCAGCTCTAAAGTAAACACCATATATTTT. As protein: CASSSKVNTIYF. The full variable domain, its missing parts supplied by reference TRBV7-8 and TRBJ1-3, is GAGVSQSPRYKVAKRGQDVALRCDPISGHVSLFWYQQALGQGPEFLTYFQNEAQLDKSGLPSDRFFAERPEGSVSTLKIQRTQQEDSAVYLCASSSKVNTIYFGEGSWLTVV.

This clone was observed once. The chain is built from TRBV29-1 and TRBJ1-4; 9 bases line up with TRBD1. The germline CDR1 and CDR2 sequences are SQVTM and ANQGSEA. Trimming took 6 bases from V and 10 from J; bases not matched to a gene: 9. This CDR3 contains 13 residues. CDR3 protein: CSVRTGEYGKLFF. The CDR3 DNA is TGCAGCGTCCGGACAGGGGAATACGGAAAACTGTTTTTT.

The chain couples TRBV5-6 to TRBJ1-5; D gene unclear. Per the germline V gene, CDR1 is SGHDT and CDR2 is YYEEEE. The germline V and J ends were trimmed by 0 bases and 2 bases, with 9 bases remaining between them. The length of the CDR3 is 15 residues. The CDR3 region is CASSLGGWGNQPQHF. For the CDR3, the DNA is TGTGCCAGCAGCTTGGGTGGTTGGGGCAATCAGCCCCAGCATTTT.

The chain couples TRBV25-1 to TRBJ2-5, with 10 bases that match TRBD2. After removal of 4 bases from V and 5 bases from J, the junction contained 7 bases not matched to a gene. Germline V lookup: CDR1 MGHDK, CDR2 SYGVNS. The CDR3 loop spans 15 amino acids. CDR3 in amino acids: CASSVILAGSETQYF. The CDR3 DNA is TGTGCCAGCAGTGTTATACTAGCGGGGTCCGAGACCCAGTACTTC.

CDR3 in amino acids: CASRRREGEPQHF. CDR3 in DNA: TGCGCCAGCAGAAGGCGGGAGGGAGAGCCCCAGCATTTT. The rearrangement joins TRBV5-1 to TRBJ1-5; D not resolved. V gave up 5 bases and J gave up 8 bases, with 14 bases separating them. This CDR3 has 13 amino acids. Germline V gene lookup returns CDR1 SGHRS and CDR2 YFSETQ.

CDR3 DNA: TGTGCCAGCAGCGTAGCTGCGGGGACAGGGGGCCAAACACCCCTCCACTTT. It is translated as CASSVAAGTGGQTPLHF. This rearrangement joins TRBV9 to TRBJ1-6; 12 bases match TRBD1. The CDR3 runs 17 residues. Germline values: CDR1 SGDLS, CDR2 YYNGEE. After removal of 0 bases from V and 11 bases from J, the junction contained 9 bases not matched to a gene.

This rearrangement joins TRBV7-9 to TRBJ2-7; tentative D call: TRBD1 (5 bases). This CDR3 is 13 amino acids long. CDR1 is SEHNR, CDR2 FQNEAQ, per germline (reference sequence). Between the trimmed V and J ends, which lost 2 bases and 3 bases, there was a span of 8 bases. CDR3 sequence reads: CASSLFQGYEQYF. DNA of the CDR3: TGTGCCAGCAGCTTATTTCAGGGCTACGAGCAGTACTTC.

V is TRBV4-3 and J is TRBJ2-1; either TRBD1 or TRBD2 may supply D (5 bases each). V was pared by 4 bases and J by 5 bases, with 15 bases between. The V gene's germline CDR1 is LGHNA and CDR2 YSLEER. This CDR3 comprises 15 residues. The CDR3 spells CASSRFRDENNEQFF. DNA of the CDR3: TGCGCCAGCAGCCGATTCCGGGACGAGAACAATGAGCAGTTCTTC.

This chain connects TRBV30 to TRBJ2-3; D is perhaps TRBD1 (6 bases). The V end was cut by 7 bases, the J end by 7 bases, with 18 bases between. This CDR3 is 13 amino acids long. Germline CDR1 GTSNPN, CDR2 SVGIG (reference sequence). CDR3 coding DNA: TGTGCCTATCAGACAGGATTTCAAAATACGCAGTATTTT. It yields the protein CAYQTGFQNTQYF.

This chain links TRBV10-3 with TRBJ2-5, with D possibly matching TRBD1 (5 bases). CDR1 is ENHRY and CDR2 is SYGVKD in the germline V gene. CDR3 length equals 15 residues. V gave up 0 bases and J gave up 0 bases, with 8 bases separating them. CDR3 loop: CAISESNRYQETQYF. The CDR3 nucleotides are TGTGCCATCAGTGAGTCGAACAGGTACCAAGAGACCCAGTACTTC.

Only a few counts were recorded for this clone. J is TRBJ2-2 and V is TRBV7-3; D gene uncertain. The CDR3 runs to 15 residues. V was trimmed by 2 bases and J by 0 bases, leaving 7 bases between them. Germline V gene lookup returns CDR1 SGHTA and CDR2 FQGTGA. CDR3 region: CASSLETANTGELFF. Written as DNA, the CDR3 is TGTGCCAGCAGCTTAGAAACAGCGAACACCGGGGAGCTGTTTTTT. Supplemented by reference TRBV7-3 and TRBJ2-2, the full variable domain reads GAGVSQTPSNKVTEKGKYVELRCDPISGHTALYWYRQSLGQGPEFLIYFQGTGAADDSGLPNDRFFAVRPEGSVSTLKIQRTERGDSAVYLCASSLETANTGELFFGEGSRLTVL.

This clone has only a few counts. This rearrangement joins TRBV5-1 to TRBJ1-5; D gene ambiguous. Trimming shortened V by 1 base and J by 4 bases, and 6 bases separated the two germline ends. Germline values: CDR1 SGHRS, CDR2 YFSETQ. The CDR3 length is 13 residues. The CDR3 DNA is TGCGCCAGCAGCTTGTCGCCTAATCAGCCCCAGCATTTT. Translated, it gives CASSLSPNQPQHF. The full variable domain, in which reference TRBV5-1 and TRBJ1-5 provide the parts outside the CDR3, is KAGVTQTPRYLIKTRGQQVTLSCSPISGHRSVSWYQQTPGQGLQFLFEYFSETQRNKGNFPGRFSGRQFSNSRSEMNVSTLELGDSALYLCASSLSPNQPQHFGDGTRLSIL.